A selection of T cell receptor beta chains follows, all from one sample in a study of Ad26.COV2.S vaccination and SARS-CoV-2 variants. The assay was immunoSEQ multiplex PCR, and TCRdb's table has in-frame clones only and misses some. The repertoire includes some 640,000 clones, roughly nine tenths of them detected once, and roughly 1.5% sits in the top ten. Material: peripheral blood, obtained in a trial of Ad26.COV2.S vaccine versus placebo. The origin of the receptors is a person between 18 and 65 years old who received the Ad26.COV2.S COVID-19 vaccine or a placebo. Each CDR3 is given with its conserved first and last residue. Fields, in order: clone size, D gene, V gene, J gene, CDR3 DNA, CDR3 protein. A D gene is named only where the DNA matches it firmly. A row's size may be missing; if present it is once, few, many or a size class.

clone_size: -
d_call: -
v_call: TRBV19
j_call: TRBJ2-7
cdr3_nt: TGTGCCAGTAGTATAGCGGGGGGCCCCTCCTACGAGCAGTACTTC
cdr3_aa: CASSIAGGPSYEQYF

clone_size: -
d_call: -
v_call: TRBV28
j_call: TRBJ1-2
cdr3_nt: TGTGTAGTGGCCGAGGGCTTTAACTATGGCTACACCTTC
cdr3_aa: CVVAEGFNYGYTF

clone_size: -
d_call: -
v_call: TRBV5-5
j_call: TRBJ2-7
cdr3_nt: TGTGCCAGCAACAGAGGCGGCGGAGCGGTACGGGAGCAGTACTTC
cdr3_aa: CASNRGGGAVREQYF

clone_size: -
d_call: TRBD1
v_call: TRBV25-1
j_call: TRBJ2-3
cdr3_nt: TGTGCCAGCAGTGTAGGACAGGGGGCTTCAGATACGCAGTATTTT
cdr3_aa: CASSVGQGASDTQYF

clone_size: many
d_call: TRBD1
v_call: TRBV7-2
j_call: TRBJ1-2
cdr3_nt: TGTGCCAGCAGCTTAGGAGGGGGCGATAGGTATGGCTACACCTTC
cdr3_aa: CASSLGGGDRYGYTF

clone_size: -
d_call: -
v_call: TRBV2
j_call: TRBJ2-2
cdr3_nt: TGTGCCAGCAGGGCTCACAGGGAAACCGGGGAGCTGTTTTTT
cdr3_aa: CASRAHRETGELFF

clone_size: -
d_call: TRBD2
v_call: TRBV27
j_call: TRBJ2-3
cdr3_nt: TGTGCCAGCGGTCCTAGCGGGGGACATGGAGGGCAGTATTTT
cdr3_aa: CASGPSGGHGGQYF

clone_size: once
d_call: -
v_call: TRBV30
j_call: TRBJ1-5
cdr3_nt: TGTGCCTGGAGTCTAGGGAATCAGCCCCAGCATTTT
cdr3_aa: CAWSLGNQPQHF

clone_size: few
d_call: -
v_call: TRBV14
j_call: TRBJ1-2
cdr3_nt: TGTGCCAGCAGCCAGCCAGCAAACTATGGCTACACCTTC
cdr3_aa: CASSQPANYGYTF

clone_size: -
d_call: -
v_call: TRBV29-1
j_call: TRBJ2-1
cdr3_nt: TGCAGCATAAACACCCCCCGGGGGCTGAGGAATGAGCAGTTCTTC
cdr3_aa: CSINTPRGLRNEQFF

clone_size: -
d_call: -
v_call: TRBV7-8
j_call: TRBJ2-2
cdr3_nt: TGTGCCAGCAGCCCCAATCTAGCGACCAGGGAGACCGGGGAGCTGTTTTTT
cdr3_aa: CASSPNLATRETGELFF

clone_size: once
d_call: -
v_call: TRBV20-1
j_call: TRBJ2-5
cdr3_nt: TGCAGTGCTAGTGCATTGCCCATGAAGACCCAGTACTTC
cdr3_aa: CSASALPMKTQYF

clone_size: -
d_call: TRBD1
v_call: TRBV5-5
j_call: TRBJ2-5
cdr3_nt: TGTGCCAGCAGCTTGCTACCCCCACTGGGACAGGAGGGGTACTTC
cdr3_aa: CASSLLPPLGQEGYF

clone_size: -
d_call: -
v_call: TRBV29-1
j_call: TRBJ2-7
cdr3_nt: TGCAGCGTTCTGATATTGGACACCTACGAGCAGTACTTC
cdr3_aa: CSVLILDTYEQYF

clone_size: few
d_call: -
v_call: TRBV7-9
j_call: TRBJ1-6
cdr3_nt: TGTGCCAGCAGCTTAGACGGCAATTCACCCCTCCACTTT
cdr3_aa: CASSLDGNSPLHF

clone_size: -
d_call: -
v_call: TRBV2
j_call: TRBJ1-5
cdr3_nt: TGTGCCAGCAGCAAGCGGCGTCAGGGGTATCAGCCCCAGCATTTT
cdr3_aa: CASSKRRQGYQPQHF

clone_size: -
d_call: TRBD1
v_call: TRBV7-9
j_call: TRBJ2-2
cdr3_nt: TGTGCCAGCAGCTCCAGGACAGGGCTAGGCGGGGAGCTGTTTTTT
cdr3_aa: CASSSRTGLGGELFF

clone_size: -
d_call: -
v_call: TRBV5-6
j_call: TRBJ2-1
cdr3_nt: TGTGCCAGCAGCCACGTCGATGAGCAGTTCTTC
cdr3_aa: CASSHVDEQFF

clone_size: -
d_call: -
v_call: TRBV3-1/TRBV3-2
j_call: TRBJ2-5
cdr3_nt: TGTGCCAGCAGCCCACACAGGGGGGGACAAGAGACCCAGTACTTC
cdr3_aa: CASSPHRGGQETQYF

clone_size: -
d_call: -
v_call: TRBV7-8
j_call: TRBJ1-1
cdr3_nt: TGTGCCAGCAGCTTGGAGCAGGGATGGACTGAAGCTTTCTTT
cdr3_aa: CASSLEQGWTEAFF

clone_size: -
d_call: -
v_call: TRBV30
j_call: TRBJ1-3
cdr3_nt: TGTGCCTGGAGTGTAGGGGCGCCAAACACCATATATTTT
cdr3_aa: CAWSVGAPNTIYF

clone_size: -
d_call: -
v_call: TRBV11-2
j_call: TRBJ1-1
cdr3_nt: TGTGCCAGCAGTCAGACCGAGCGCACTGAAGCTTTCTTT
cdr3_aa: CASSQTERTEAFF

clone_size: -
d_call: TRBD1
v_call: TRBV18
j_call: TRBJ1-2
cdr3_nt: TGTGCCAGCTCAGAGGCAGGGGGTAGCTATGGCTACACCTTC
cdr3_aa: CASSEAGGSYGYTF

clone_size: -
d_call: TRBD1
v_call: TRBV5-1
j_call: TRBJ2-7
cdr3_nt: TGCGCCAGCAGCCCGGGACAGGGGACGGGCGAGCAGTACTTC
cdr3_aa: CASSPGQGTGEQYF

clone_size: once
d_call: -
v_call: TRBV18
j_call: TRBJ2-5
cdr3_nt: TGTGCCAGCTCACCACAGGGTACGGAGACCCAGTACTTC
cdr3_aa: CASSPQGTETQYF

clone_size: -
d_call: TRBD1
v_call: TRBV5-1
j_call: TRBJ2-5
cdr3_nt: TGCGCCAGCAGCTCCCAGGGGGCTGAGGAGACCCAGTACTTC
cdr3_aa: CASSSQGAEETQYF